A selection of T cell receptor beta chains follows, all from one sample in a study of shared clonotypes between healthy human individuals. The repertoire was sequenced with immunoSEQ multiplex PCR; TCRdb's copy has only in-frame clones and lacks some. The table shows 2 million to 2.5 million clones, with around 92% occurring only once. The sequenced material came from naive CD4+ T cells from PBMCs. The origin of the receptors is a man between 18 and 35 years old in good health. Some clones in this sample may be carry-over from other donors' samples. CDR3s include the opening cysteine and the closing phenylalanine or tryptophan. D genes are given only for firm matches. Only part of the rows carry a size: once, few, many, or a class if the clone is expanded.

J gene: TRBJ1-1; clone size: NA; D gene: NA; CDR3 length: 16; V gene: TRBV9; CDR3 DNA: TGTGCCAGCAGCGCCCAACCGGAAATGTTTCGCACTGAAGCTTTCTTT; CDR3 protein: CASSAQPEMFRTEAFF
J gene: TRBJ2-7; clone size: NA; D gene: NA; CDR3 length: 15; V gene: TRBV28; CDR3 DNA: TGTGCCAGCAGCTGGGGCCGGGACAACTCCTACGAGCAGTACTTC; CDR3 protein: CASSWGRDNSYEQYF
J gene: TRBJ2-7; clone size: NA; D gene: NA; CDR3 length: 14; V gene: TRBV25-1; CDR3 DNA: TGTGCCAGCACGAGAGGAGGGAGCTCCTACGAGCAGTACTTC; CDR3 protein: CASTRGGSSYEQYF
J gene: TRBJ2-5; clone size: NA; D gene: NA; CDR3 length: 14; V gene: TRBV6-1; CDR3 DNA: TGTGCCAGCACTTATCAGGGACTCCAAGAGACCCAGTACTTC; CDR3 protein: CASTYQGLQETQYF
J gene: TRBJ1-2; clone size: NA; D gene: NA; CDR3 length: 8; V gene: TRBV29-1; CDR3 DNA: TGCAGCGTGGGTGGCTACACCTTC; CDR3 protein: CSVGGYTF
J gene: TRBJ1-3; clone size: NA; D gene: NA; CDR3 length: 12; V gene: TRBV9; CDR3 DNA: TGTGCCAGCAGCGTAGGGGGAAACACCATATATTTT; CDR3 protein: CASSVGGNTIYF
J gene: TRBJ2-1; clone size: NA; D gene: TRBD2; CDR3 length: 15; V gene: TRBV19; CDR3 DNA: TGTGCCACCCACCCCGGGAGGAACTCCTACAATGAGCAGTTCTTC; CDR3 protein: CATHPGRNSYNEQFF
J gene: TRBJ2-2; clone size: NA; D gene: TRBD2; CDR3 length: 16; V gene: TRBV19; CDR3 DNA: TGTGCCAGTAGTATAGTAGCGGGAGGGCCCACCGGGGAGCTGTTTTTT; CDR3 protein: CASSIVAGGPTGELFF
J gene: TRBJ1-1; clone size: NA; D gene: NA; CDR3 length: 11; V gene: TRBV27; CDR3 DNA: TGTGCCAGCAGTTCACAGGGTGAAGCTTTCTTT; CDR3 protein: CASSSQGEAFF
J gene: TRBJ2-1; clone size: NA; D gene: NA; CDR3 length: 13; V gene: TRBV6-5; CDR3 DNA: TGTGCCAGCACCCCTACGAGGTACAATGAGCAGTTCTTC; CDR3 protein: CASTPTRYNEQFF
J gene: TRBJ2-1; clone size: NA; D gene: TRBD2; CDR3 length: 20; V gene: TRBV10-3; CDR3 DNA: TGTGCCATCAGTGACCGAAAAATACTAGCGGGAGGATCGGCCTACAATGAGCAGTTCTTC; CDR3 protein: CAISDRKILAGGSAYNEQFF
J gene: TRBJ1-1; clone size: NA; D gene: NA; CDR3 length: 13; V gene: TRBV7-2; CDR3 DNA: TGTGCCAGCAGCAGGACTGTGAACACTGAAGCTTTCTTT; CDR3 protein: CASSRTVNTEAFF
J gene: TRBJ2-3; clone size: NA; D gene: TRBD2; CDR3 length: 17; V gene: TRBV28; CDR3 DNA: TGTGCCAGCAGGCCGGGACTAGCGGGAGGCCCCGGAGATACGCAGTATTTT; CDR3 protein: CASRPGLAGGPGDTQYF
J gene: TRBJ1-4; clone size: NA; D gene: TRBD1; CDR3 length: 14; V gene: TRBV5-1; CDR3 DNA: TGCGCCAGCAGCGTGACAGGGGCTAATGAAAAACTGTTTTTT; CDR3 protein: CASSVTGANEKLFF
J gene: TRBJ1-5; clone size: NA; D gene: TRBD1; CDR3 length: 15; V gene: TRBV28; CDR3 DNA: TGTGCCAGCAGTTTTTTGGGACAGGGTGATCAGCCCCAGCATTTT; CDR3 protein: CASSFLGQGDQPQHF
J gene: TRBJ2-3; clone size: NA; D gene: TRBD2; CDR3 length: 16; V gene: TRBV7-9; CDR3 DNA: TGTGCCAGCAGCTGGGGACTAGCGGGAATCACAGATACGCAGTATTTT; CDR3 protein: CASSWGLAGITDTQYF
J gene: TRBJ2-7; clone size: NA; D gene: NA; CDR3 length: 13; V gene: TRBV29-1; CDR3 DNA: TGCAGCGTCAAGACAGGTTATACCTACGAGCAGTACTTC; CDR3 protein: CSVKTGYTYEQYF
J gene: TRBJ1-3; clone size: NA; D gene: NA; CDR3 length: 15; V gene: TRBV6-1; CDR3 DNA: TGTGCCAGCGTGGTGGGCTCGATAACCGGAAACACCATATATTTT; CDR3 protein: CASVVGSITGNTIYF
J gene: TRBJ1-2; clone size: once; D gene: NA; CDR3 length: 12; V gene: TRBV6-5; CDR3 DNA: TGTGCCAGCAGTTACGCAGAAAATGGCTACACCTTC; CDR3 protein: CASSYAENGYTF
J gene: TRBJ2-7; clone size: NA; D gene: TRBD1; CDR3 length: 14; V gene: TRBV5-1; CDR3 DNA: TGCGCCAGCAGAGGGGACAGGGCTAGAAACGAGCAGTACTTC; CDR3 protein: CASRGDRARNEQYF
J gene: TRBJ1-2; clone size: NA; D gene: TRBD1; CDR3 length: 13; V gene: TRBV7-2; CDR3 DNA: TGTGCCAGCAGCCTGGACAGGGGCGGGGGCTACACCTTC; CDR3 protein: CASSLDRGGGYTF
J gene: TRBJ2-1; clone size: NA; D gene: NA; CDR3 length: 12; V gene: TRBV28; CDR3 DNA: TGTGCCAGCAGTGCCAGCGGTAATGAGCAGTTCTTC; CDR3 protein: CASSASGNEQFF
J gene: TRBJ2-7; clone size: NA; D gene: TRBD1; CDR3 length: 14; V gene: TRBV19; CDR3 DNA: TGTGCCAGTAGTCGGTGGGACAGGGTTGGCGAGCAGTACTTC; CDR3 protein: CASSRWDRVGEQYF
J gene: TRBJ2-1; clone size: NA; D gene: TRBD2; CDR3 length: 15; V gene: TRBV6-5; CDR3 DNA: TGTGCCAGCAGTCCCCGACTAGCGGGAGATCATGAGCAGTTCTTC; CDR3 protein: CASSPRLAGDHEQFF
J gene: TRBJ2-1; clone size: NA; D gene: NA; CDR3 length: 16; V gene: TRBV7-3; CDR3 DNA: TGTGCCAGCAGCCCAGGTAGCTGGAGCTCCTACAATGAGCAGTTCTTC; CDR3 protein: CASSPGSWSSYNEQFF
J gene: TRBJ2-3; clone size: NA; D gene: NA; CDR3 length: 15; V gene: TRBV15; CDR3 DNA: TGTGCCACCAGCAGAGATGGTAGGGTGGGAGATACGCAGTATTTT; CDR3 protein: CATSRDGRVGDTQYF
J gene: TRBJ2-2; clone size: few; D gene: TRBD2; CDR3 length: 15; V gene: TRBV2; CDR3 DNA: TGTGCCAGCGCCGGGACTAGCGGGAGCACCGGGGAGCTGTTTTTT; CDR3 protein: CASAGTSGSTGELFF
J gene: TRBJ2-5; clone size: once; D gene: TRBD1; CDR3 length: 15; V gene: TRBV7-9; CDR3 DNA: TGTGCCAGCAGCCGGGGACAGGGGAATCAAGAGACCCAGTACTTC; CDR3 protein: CASSRGQGNQETQYF
J gene: TRBJ1-5; clone size: NA; D gene: TRBD1; CDR3 length: 16; V gene: TRBV6-1; CDR3 DNA: TGTGCCAGCAGTGATAGGGGGACAGGGCGGTATCAGCCCCAGCATTTT; CDR3 protein: CASSDRGTGRYQPQHF
J gene: TRBJ2-7; clone size: NA; D gene: TRBD2; CDR3 length: 15; V gene: TRBV5-4; CDR3 DNA: TGTGCCAGCAGCTCCGGACTAGCGGGAGGTTACGAGCAGTACTTC; CDR3 protein: CASSSGLAGGYEQYF